This entry lists 21 T cell receptor beta chains sequenced from one sample in a study of long-term antiretroviral therapy in people with HIV. Assay version v3.0 of immunoSEQ was used, and it was run at survey level. Sequenced by immunoSEQ multiplex PCR; TCRdb stores in-frame clones only, minus some. The sample contains over 35,000 clones, less than 85% of which appear only once. Sequenced material: unsorted PBMCs, taken 3.4 years after starting antiretroviral therapy. These receptors all come from a man aged 30 to 45 with HIV.

CDR3 sequence (DNA): TGTGCCAGCAGCTCAGGGAGCGGTGGGCAGCCCCAGCATTTT. Translating it yields CASSSGSGGQPQHF. The chain carries TRBV5-5 and TRBJ1-5, with TRBD1 as a possible D gene (5 bases). Trimming cost V 3 bases and J 7 bases, with 14 bases left between them. CDR1 SGHKS and CDR2 YYEKEE come from the germline V gene (reference sequence). The CDR3 loop spans 14 amino acids.

The chain carries TRBV2 and TRBJ1-5; D gene uncertain. CDR3 size: 12 residues. Germline V gene lookup returns CDR1 SNHLY and CDR2 FYNNEI. Trimming removed 1 base from V and 6 bases from J, with 4 bases in between. As DNA, the CDR3 is TGTGCCAGCAGTGAAGGGCGTCAGCCCCAGCATTTT. This sequence encodes CASSEGRQPQHF. The full variable domain, completed using reference TRBV2 and TRBJ1-5, is EPEVTQTPSHQVTQMGQEVILRCVPISNHLYFYWYRQILGQKVEFLVSFYNNEISEKSEIFDDQFSVERPDGSNFTLKIRSTKLEDSAMYFCASSEGRQPQHFGDGTRLSIL.

The chain links TRBV29-1 to TRBJ1-1; D call uncertain. Trimming removed 3 bases at V and 4 bases at J, with 9 bases between. The CDR3 contains 12 residues. CDR1 and CDR2 from the germline V gene are SQVTM and ANQGSEA. The CDR3 spells CSVDAGSTEAFF. The CDR3 DNA reads TGCAGCGTTGATGCCGGGAGCACTGAAGCTTTCTTT.

CDR3 nucleotides: TGTGCCAGCAGCTTAGTAGCGACTGAGACCCAGTACTTC. Translating gives CASSLVATETQYF. The chain combines TRBV5-6 with TRBJ2-5, with TRBD2 as a possible D gene (5 bases). The length of the CDR3 is 13 residues. The V gene's germline CDR1 is SGHDT and CDR2 YYEEEE. The V gene lost 2 bases and the J gene lost 5 bases, with 10 bases spanning the gap.

The chain employs TRBV11-2 and TRBJ2-7; D not resolved. The CDR3 totals 14 residues. The V and J ends lost 3 bases and 0 bases respectively, with 9 bases between them. The germline gives CDR1 SGHAT, CDR2 FQNNGV. The CDR3 loop reads CASSLSSGSYEQYF. The CDR3 coding sequence is TGTGCCAGCAGCTTGAGTAGTGGCTCCTACGAGCAGTACTTC.

A few counts support this clone. The rearrangement uses TRBV19 and TRBJ2-7, with TRBD1 as a possible D gene (6 bases). Germline V gives CDR1 LNHDA, CDR2 SQIVND (reference sequence). V dropped 10 bases and J dropped 0 bases, with 10 bases sitting between them. The CDR3 is 12 amino acids. CDR3 in DNA: TGTGCCACCGGGGACATCTCCTACGAGCAGTACTTC. Translating it yields CATGDISYEQYF.

The gene calls are TRBV6-5 and TRBJ1-2, with D unclear. Germline V gives CDR1 MNHEY, CDR2 SVGAGI. V was cut by 2 bases and J by 7 bases, with 11 bases left in between. CDR3 length: 13 amino acids. The CDR3 spells CASSYIGKSGYTF. CDR3 nucleotides: TGTGCCAGCAGTTACATAGGAAAGAGTGGCTACACCTTC.

The CDR3 DNA reads TGTGCCAGCAGCGTAGGGTCTAGCTCCTACAATGAGCAGTTCTTC. This encodes CASSVGSSSYNEQFF. The rearrangement links TRBV9 to TRBJ2-1; D unclear. Germline V gene sequence: CDR1 SGDLS, CDR2 YYNGEE. The CDR3 runs 15 residues. V was trimmed by 0 bases and J by 0 bases, leaving 7 bases between them. Full variable domain (remainder filled in from reference TRBV9 and TRBJ2-1): DSGVTQTPKHLITATGQRVTLRCSPRSGDLSVYWYQQSLDQGLQFLIQYYNGEERAKGNILERFSAQQFPDLHSELNLSSLELGDSALYFCASSVGSSSYNEQFFGPGTRLTVL.

The chain recombines TRBV29-1 with TRBJ2-1; the match to TRBD2 covers 14 bases. Germline CDR1 SQVTM, CDR2 ANQGSEA. V gave up 4 bases and J gave up 9 bases; unmatched junction bases: 5. The CDR3 has 14 amino acids. DNA for the CDR3: TGCAGCGTTGGGGGACTAGCGGGAGAAGGTGAGCAGTTCTTC. It translates to CSVGGLAGEGEQFF.

This chain links TRBV18 with TRBJ1-4, with TRBD1 matching 10 bases. The CDR3 extends over 14 amino acids. Trimming at V came to 3 bases and at J to 8 bases, leaving 3 bases not matched to a gene. Looked up from germline, CDR1 is KGHSH and CDR2 is LQKENI. The CDR3 spells CASSPGQGPEKLFF. CDR3 DNA sequence: TGTGCCAGCTCACCGGGACAGGGGCCCGAAAAACTGTTTTTT.

The chain links TRBV27 to TRBJ2-7; TRBD2 aligns across 7 bases. Germline lookup yields CDR1 MNHEY and CDR2 SMNVEV (reference sequence). CDR3 length: 14 residues. V trimming: 3 bases; J trimming: 3 bases; junction bases outside the gene matches: 5. DNA for the CDR3: TGTGCCAGCAGTTTTACCGGCGGGAGCTACGAGCAGTACTTC. This encodes CASSFTGGSYEQYF.

The rearrangement uses TRBV25-1 and TRBJ2-7; TRBD1 aligns across 9 bases. Germline CDR1 and CDR2: MGHDK and SYGVNS. The CDR3 spans 16 residues. The V gene end was trimmed by 7 bases and the J gene end by 5 bases; junction bases not matched to a gene: 15. The chain's CDR3 is CASIYPNRDREDEQYF. CDR3 nucleotide sequence: TGTGCCAGCATATACCCCAATAGGGACAGGGAGGACGAGCAGTACTTC.

The chain has TRBV9 and TRBJ1-5; D is ambiguous. CDR1 SGDLS and CDR2 YYNGEE come from the germline V gene. This CDR3 is 14 amino acids long. The V end was cut by 0 bases, the J end by 1 base, with 5 bases between. CDR3 in DNA: TGTGCCAGCAGCGTAGGAGACAGCAATCAGCCCCAGCATTTT. This sequence encodes CASSVGDSNQPQHF.

V is TRBV5-6 and J is TRBJ2-7, with no clear D. This CDR3 is built from 13 residues. Germline values: CDR1 SGHDT, CDR2 YYEEEE. Trimming removed 0 bases at V and 1 base at J, with 5 bases between. The DNA of the CDR3 is TGTGCCAGCAGCTTGGGCAGATCCTACGAGCAGTACTTC. The encoded protein is CASSLGRSYEQYF.

The chain couples TRBV27 to TRBJ1-5, with unresolved D. The CDR3 sequence is 14 residues long. Trimming took off 6 bases at V and 5 bases at J, with 14 bases between the two ends. Germline-derived CDR1 and CDR2 are MNHEY and SMNVEV (reference sequence). Written as DNA, the CDR3 is TGTGCCAGCAGCCCTGCCGGCTACTATCAGCCCCAGCATTTT. It yields the protein CASSPAGYYQPQHF.

This clone was seen once. The chain is built from TRBV5-1 and TRBJ1-4; D gene unclear. CDR3 length: 13 amino acids. Trimming took 2 bases from V and 5 from J, leaving 7 bases between them. CDR1 is SGHRS, CDR2 YFSETQ, per germline. The CDR3 DNA is TGCGCCAGCAGCTTAGCGGGGAATGAAAAACTGTTTTTT. This translates into CASSLAGNEKLFF.

This chain links TRBV28 with TRBJ2-7; 12 nucleotides line up with TRBD2. Germline CDR1 and CDR2: MDHEN and SYDVKM. The V and J ends lost 2 bases and 5 bases, in that order; junction bases with no gene match: 7. The CDR3 has 16 residues. CDR3 region: CASSLGLAGGINEQYF. The CDR3 region has the DNA TGTGCCAGCAGTTTAGGCCTAGCGGGAGGGATCAACGAGCAGTACTTC.

The chain recombines TRBV19 with TRBJ2-7; the D is unclear. The CDR3 has 13 amino acids. CDR1 is LNHDA, CDR2 SQIVND, per germline (reference sequence). Deletions cut 3 bases from V and 2 bases from J, with 8 bases between. DNA for the CDR3: TGTGCCAGTAGTATCACAGTAGCCTACGAGCAGTACTTC. It translates to CASSITVAYEQYF.

This clone was seen a single time. This sequence joins TRBV29-1 and TRBJ2-7, with D perhaps TRBD2 (5 bases). Per the germline V gene, CDR1 is SQVTM and CDR2 is ANQGSEA. The CDR3 is 12 residues long. Deletions cut 6 bases from V and 0 bases from J, with 9 bases between. CDR3 DNA: TGCAGCGTCCTGGGAGTCTCCTACGAGCAGTACTTC. Amino acids: CSVLGVSYEQYF.

V usage is TRBV28 and J usage is TRBJ1-2; TRBD1 matches at 11 bases. Germline CDR1 MDHEN, CDR2 SYDVKM. The CDR3 contains 15 residues. V dropped 6 bases and J dropped 7; count of bases not matched to a gene: 10. The CDR3 DNA reads TGTGCCAGCAGACACAGGGACAGGGGGTTTGGTGGCTACACCTTC. Encoded protein: CASRHRDRGFGGYTF.

The chain links TRBV14 to TRBJ1-1, with 8 bases lining up with TRBD1. Germline V CDR1 and CDR2: SGHDN, FVKESK. V was pared by 4 bases and J by 5 bases, with 9 bases of the junction left unmatched. The CDR3 has 15 residues. This CDR3 reads CASSPGQGGWTEAFF. For the CDR3, the DNA is TGTGCCAGCAGCCCCGGACAGGGAGGATGGACTGAAGCTTTCTTT.